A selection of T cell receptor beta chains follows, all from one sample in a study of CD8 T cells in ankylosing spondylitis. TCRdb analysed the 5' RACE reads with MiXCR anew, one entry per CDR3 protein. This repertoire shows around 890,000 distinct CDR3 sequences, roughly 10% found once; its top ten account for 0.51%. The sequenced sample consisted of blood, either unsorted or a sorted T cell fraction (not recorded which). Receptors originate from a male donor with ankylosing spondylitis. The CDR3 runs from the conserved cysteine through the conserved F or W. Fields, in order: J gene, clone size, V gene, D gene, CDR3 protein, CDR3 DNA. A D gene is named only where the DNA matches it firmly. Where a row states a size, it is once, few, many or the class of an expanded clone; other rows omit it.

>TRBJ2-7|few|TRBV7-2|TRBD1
CASSRQGPGYEQYF
TGTGCCAGCAGCCGACAGGGGCCGGGGTACGAGCAGTACTTC
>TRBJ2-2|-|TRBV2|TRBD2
CASTLLAGGLGGELFF
TGTGCCAGCACTCTGCTAGCGGGAGGGCTCGGCGGGGAGCTGTTTTTT
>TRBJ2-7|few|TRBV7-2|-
CASSMDQTSYEQYF
TGTGCCAGCAGCATGGACCAAACCTCCTACGAGCAGTACTTC
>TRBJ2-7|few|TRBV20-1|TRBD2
CSASRTLARRLEQYF
TGCAGTGCCAGTCGAACACTAGCGAGACGTCTCGAGCAGTACTTC
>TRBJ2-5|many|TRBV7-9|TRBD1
CASSAGTVQETQYF
TGTGCCAGCAGCGCAGGGACAGTACAAGAGACCCAGTACTTC
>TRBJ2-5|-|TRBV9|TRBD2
CASSVSASGQETQYF
TGTGCCAGCAGCGTCTCGGCTAGCGGGCAAGAGACCCAGTACTTC
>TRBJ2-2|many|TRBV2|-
CASSLDRISRARELFF
TGTGCCAGCAGCCTAGATAGGATTTCTAGGGCGCGGGAGCTGTTTTTT
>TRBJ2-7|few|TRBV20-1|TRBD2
CSARVSGGRALRSEQYF
TGCAGTGCTAGAGTTAGCGGCGGGAGGGCCTTACGCAGTGAGCAGTACTTC
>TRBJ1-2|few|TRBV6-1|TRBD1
CASSPGQGLGGYTF
TGTGCCAGCAGCCCCGGACAGGGTTTGGGTGGCTACACCTTC
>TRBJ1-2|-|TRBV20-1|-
CSARDGVRGWTTDLYGYTF
TGCAGTGCTAGAGATGGGGTGAGGGGCTGGACCACGGACCTATATGGCTACACCTTC
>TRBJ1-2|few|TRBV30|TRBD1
CAWSVDRGYGYTF
TGTGCCTGGAGTGTTGACAGGGGCTATGGCTACACCTTC
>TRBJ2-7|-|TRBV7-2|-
CASSPRRGIEQYF
TGTGCCAGCAGCCCTCGACGGGGGATCGAGCAGTACTTC
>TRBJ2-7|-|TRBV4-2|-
CASSQESSAEQYF
TGTGCCAGCAGCCAAGAGTCCAGTGCGGAGCAGTACTTC
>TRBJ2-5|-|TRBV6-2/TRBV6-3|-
CASRASSETQYF
TGTGCCAGCAGGGCTTCGAGCGAGACCCAGTACTTC
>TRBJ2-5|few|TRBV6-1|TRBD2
CASMSGNYQETQYF
TGTGCCAGCATGAGCGGGAATTACCAAGAGACCCAGTACTTC
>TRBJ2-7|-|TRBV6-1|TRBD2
CASSNSGFAPGFTYEQYF
TGTGCCAGCAGCAATAGCGGGTTCGCTCCGGGATTTACCTACGAGCAGTACTTC
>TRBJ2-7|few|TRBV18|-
CASSLSETASSYEQYF
TGTGCCAGCTCACTCTCTGAGACGGCAAGCTCCTACGAGCAGTACTTC
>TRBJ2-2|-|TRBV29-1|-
CSVGETPAAGELFF
TGCAGCGTTGGAGAGACACCAGCGGCCGGGGAGCTGTTTTTT
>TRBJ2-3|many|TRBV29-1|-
CSVAPGPGMGTDTQYF
TGCAGCGTGGCACCGGGACCCGGAATGGGCACAGATACGCAGTATTTT
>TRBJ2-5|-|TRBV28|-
CASSFASLTQYF
TGTGCCAGCAGTTTTGCTAGTCTGACCCAGTACTTC
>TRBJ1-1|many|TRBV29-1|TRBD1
CSGAGGPGEAFF
TGCAGCGGGGCAGGGGGCCCGGGAGAAGCTTTCTTT
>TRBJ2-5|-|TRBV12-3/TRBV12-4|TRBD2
CASSPGTSGRAGETQYF
TGTGCCAGCAGCCCGGGGACTAGCGGGAGGGCGGGGGAGACCCAGTACTTC
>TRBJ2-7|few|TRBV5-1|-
CASSPWVGYEQYF
TGCGCCAGCAGCCCGTGGGTTGGCTACGAGCAGTACTTC
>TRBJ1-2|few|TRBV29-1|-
CSVVRDPANYGYTF
TGCAGCGTTGTTAGGGATCCCGCTAACTATGGCTACACCTTC
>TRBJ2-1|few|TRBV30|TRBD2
CAWSGAGGEQFF
TGTGCCTGGAGTGGAGCGGGAGGTGAGCAGTTCTTC
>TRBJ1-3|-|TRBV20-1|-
CSARDRVNSGNTIYF
TGCAGTGCTAGAGACAGGGTAAACTCTGGAAACACCATATATTTT
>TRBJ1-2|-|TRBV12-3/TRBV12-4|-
CASSLKSRAGYGYTF
TGTGCCAGCAGTTTAAAGTCCAGGGCTGGCTATGGCTACACCTTC
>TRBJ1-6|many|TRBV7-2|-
CASSLDAGPLHF
TGTGCCAGCAGCTTAGACGCGGGTCCCCTCCACTTT
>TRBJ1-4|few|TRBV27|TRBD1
CASSPRQGWGEKLFF
TGTGCCAGCAGTCCTCGACAGGGTTGGGGTGAAAAACTGTTTTTT
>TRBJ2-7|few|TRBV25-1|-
CASSAYSTSYEQYF
TGTGCCAGCAGTGCCTACAGCACCTCCTACGAGCAGTACTTC
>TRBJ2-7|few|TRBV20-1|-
CSASSASREQYF
TGCAGTGCTTCATCGGCCAGCCGCGAGCAGTACTTC
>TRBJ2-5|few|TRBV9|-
CASSVVASTETQYF
TGTGCCAGCAGCGTAGTGGCCAGTACAGAGACCCAGTACTTC
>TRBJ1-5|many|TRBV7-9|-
CASSLEAGASPQHF
TGTGCCAGCAGCTTAGAGGCAGGAGCGTCACCCCAGCATTTT
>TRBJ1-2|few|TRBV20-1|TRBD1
CSATSPTGSDYGYTF
TGCAGTGCCACCAGCCCGACAGGGTCCGACTATGGCTACACCTTC
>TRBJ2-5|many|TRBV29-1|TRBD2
CSVDPAGGETQYF
TGCAGCGTTGACCCAGCGGGAGGGGAGACCCAGTACTTC
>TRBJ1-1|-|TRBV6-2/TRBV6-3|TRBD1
CASRFLRDRGTEAFF
TGTGCCAGCAGATTCCTCCGGGACAGGGGCACTGAAGCTTTCTTT
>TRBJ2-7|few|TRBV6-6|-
CASSDRSAYEQYF
TGTGCCAGCAGCGACAGGTCGGCCTACGAGCAGTACTTC
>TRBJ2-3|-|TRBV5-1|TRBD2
CASSTTGGDTQYF
TGCGCCAGCAGCACGACGGGAGGAGATACGCAGTATTTT
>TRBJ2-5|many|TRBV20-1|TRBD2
CSPTLGGEETQYF
TGCAGTCCAACCCTGGGAGGGGAAGAGACCCAGTACTTC
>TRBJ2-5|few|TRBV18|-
CASSPRSGGETQYF
TGTGCCAGCTCACCAAGGAGTGGGGGAGAGACCCAGTACTTC
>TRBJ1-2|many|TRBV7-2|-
CASSSGPIYGYTF
TGTGCCAGCAGCTCCGGGCCGATCTATGGCTACACCTTC
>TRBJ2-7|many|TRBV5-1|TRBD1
CASSFDRGSDEQYF
TGCGCCAGCAGCTTTGACAGGGGCAGCGACGAGCAGTACTTC
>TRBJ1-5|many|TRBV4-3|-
CASSQEYGNQPQHF
TGCGCCAGCAGCCAAGAATACGGGAATCAGCCCCAGCATTTT
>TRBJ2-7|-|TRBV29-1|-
CSINGQYEQYF
TGCAGCATTAACGGGCAGTACGAGCAGTACTTC
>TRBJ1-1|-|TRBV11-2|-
CASSFGTGKNTEAFF
TGTGCCAGCAGCTTCGGGACGGGAAAGAACACTGAAGCTTTCTTT
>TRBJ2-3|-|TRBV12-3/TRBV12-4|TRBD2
CASSAAGTSRTDTQYF
TGTGCCAGCAGCGCTGCCGGGACTAGCCGGACAGATACGCAGTATTTT